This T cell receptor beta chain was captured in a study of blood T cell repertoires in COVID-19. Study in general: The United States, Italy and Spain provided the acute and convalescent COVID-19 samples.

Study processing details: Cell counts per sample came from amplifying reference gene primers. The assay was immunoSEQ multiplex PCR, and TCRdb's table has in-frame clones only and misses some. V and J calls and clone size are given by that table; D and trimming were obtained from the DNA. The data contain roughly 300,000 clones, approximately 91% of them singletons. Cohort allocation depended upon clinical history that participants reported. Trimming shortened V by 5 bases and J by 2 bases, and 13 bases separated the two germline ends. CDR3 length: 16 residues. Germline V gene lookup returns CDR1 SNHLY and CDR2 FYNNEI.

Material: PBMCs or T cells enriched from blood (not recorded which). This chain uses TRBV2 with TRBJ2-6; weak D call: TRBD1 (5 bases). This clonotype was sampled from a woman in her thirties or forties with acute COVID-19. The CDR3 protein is CASSWTPSTGANVLTF. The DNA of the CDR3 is TGTGCCAGCAGTTGGACACCAAGCACTGGGGCCAACGTCCTGACTTTC.